Sequencing of this T cell receptor beta chain was carried out in a study of blood T cell repertoires in COVID-19. Across the whole study: Whether acute or convalescent, the COVID-19 samples came from the United States, Italy and Spain. PBMCs, B-cell-depleted T cells, or T cells were the source of the cDNA or gDNA that made up the material.

CDR1 and CDR2 from the germline V gene are MNHEY and SVGAGI. The CDR3 totals 15 residues. The trim removed 3 bases at V and 3 bases at J, leaving 6 bases unmatched. Per the original data handling: Counts of nucleated cells, estimated from reference gene primer amplification, were obtained. Produced via immunoSEQ multiplex PCR; TCRdb's table is partial and in-frame only. Clone size and the V and J calls come from that table; the DNA yielded D and trimming. The repertoire holds 150,000 to 200,000 clones, with nearly 80% as singletons. Sequencing was done on a sample of peripheral blood. The chain is built from TRBV6-5 and TRBJ2-7; 9 nucleotides line up with TRBD1. This TCR came from a woman aged 80 or over with acute or convalescent COVID-19. Here the CDR3 reads CASSYTRTGVYEQYF. The CDR3 DNA is TGTGCCAGCAGTTATACCCGGACAGGGGTCTACGAGCAGTACTTC.